Below, 22 T cell receptor beta chains from the same sample are listed, as sequenced in a study of shared clonotypes between healthy human individuals. The assay was immunoSEQ multiplex PCR, and TCRdb's table has in-frame clones only and misses some. The sample has some 630,000 clones; less than 80% are singletons. The sequenced sample was memory CD4+ T cells sorted from blood. Sample subset: CD45RA-negative fraction. These receptors were obtained from a woman in her 30s in good health.

This rearrangement joins TRBV5-7 to TRBJ1-2; D is perhaps TRBD1 (6 bases). TRBV5-7 is filed as an ORF, its function uncertain. V dropped 1 base and J dropped 6 bases, with 10 bases sitting between them. The CDR3 extends over 13 amino acids. CDR3 residues: CASSLKGGNGYTF. CDR3 nucleotide sequence: TGTGCCAGCAGCTTGAAAGGGGGGAATGGCTACACCTTC.

The chain carries TRBV28 and TRBJ2-7; no clear D. V lost 7 bases to trimming and J lost 3 bases, with 16 bases between them. The germline gives CDR1 MDHEN, CDR2 SYDVKM. This CDR3 comprises 14 residues. CDR3 in DNA: TGTGCCAGCACAAGCCTAGTCAACCTCTACGAGCAGTACTTC. Amino acid sequence: CASTSLVNLYEQYF.

The chain has TRBV4-1 and TRBJ2-4, with D perhaps assigned TRBD1 or TRBD2 (6 bases each). The V end lost 4 bases, the J end lost 1 base, and 11 bases lay between the germline ends. CDR3 length: 15 residues. Germline lookup yields CDR1 MGHRA and CDR2 YSYEKL. CDR3: CASSRTGGAKNIQYF. CDR3 coding DNA: TGCGCCAGCAGCCGGACCGGGGGCGCCAAAAACATTCAGTACTTC.

The chain recombines TRBV5-1 with TRBJ2-7, with 7 bases identical to TRBD1. From germline, CDR1 is SGHRS and CDR2 YFSETQ. V lost 4 bases to trimming and J lost 5 bases; unmatched junction nucleotides: 3. The CDR3 totals 12 residues. CDR3 DNA sequence: TGCGCCAGCAGCCCCACAGGGGACGAGCAGTACTTC. Protein product: CASSPTGDEQYF.

J is TRBJ1-5 and V is TRBV25-1, with D uncertain. V lost 5 bases, J lost 2 bases, and 4 bases lay in between. Germline V lookup: CDR1 MGHDK, CDR2 SYGVNS. The CDR3 runs to 12 residues. As DNA, the CDR3 is TGTGCCAGCAGTTTTGGCAATCAGCCCCAGCATTTT. Its protein product is CASSFGNQPQHF.

The chain uses TRBV27 and TRBJ1-1; D is unclear. Germline V gene lookup returns CDR1 MNHEY and CDR2 SMNVEV (reference sequence). CDR3 length: 13 amino acids. The ends were cut back, 10 bases at V and 0 bases at J, with 12 bases in the middle. In DNA, the CDR3 is TGTGCCACCCAGGCCGTATTGAACACTGAAGCTTTCTTT. Its translation is CATQAVLNTEAFF.

The chain joins TRBV19 to TRBJ2-7; 7 nucleotides agree with TRBD1. The junction had 7 bases not matched to a gene; V was cut back by 6 bases and J by 2 bases. Germline-derived CDR1 and CDR2 are LNHDA and SQIVND (reference sequence). The length of the CDR3 is 14 residues. The CDR3 sequence is CASSETDRAYEQYF. DNA for the CDR3: TGTGCCAGTAGCGAAACAGACAGGGCCTACGAGCAGTACTTC. Using reference TRBV19 and TRBJ2-7 for the parts outside the CDR3, the full variable domain is DGGITQSPKYLFRKEGQNVTLSCEQNLNHDAMYWYRQDPGQGLRLIYYSQIVNDFQKGDIAEGYSVSREKKESFPLTVTSAQKNPTAFYLCASSETDRAYEQYFGPGTRLTVT.

The chain links TRBV4-2 to TRBJ2-7; D is possibly TRBD1 (5 bases). CDR3 length: 15 amino acids. Trimming took 5 bases from V and 4 from J, leaving 18 bases between them. Looked up from germline, CDR1 is LGHNA and CDR2 is YNFKEQ. CDR3 region: CASSAQSGREYEQYF. CDR3 in DNA: TGTGCCAGCAGCGCCCAATCTGGCAGGGAATACGAGCAGTACTTC.

Only one count was recorded for this clone. V usage is TRBV5-6 and J usage is TRBJ2-1; weak D call: TRBD2 (6 bases). Germline V gives CDR1 SGHDT, CDR2 YYEEEE. Trimming left V 1 base short and J 4 bases short, with 15 bases between. The CDR3 sequence is 16 residues long. CDR3 sequence (DNA): TGTGCCAGCAGCTTGTTGGTCGGGAGTAAATACAATGAGCAGTTCTTC. This encodes CASSLLVGSKYNEQFF.

This clone was observed a single time. J is TRBJ1-4 and V is TRBV15; D gene ambiguous. The CDR3 is 16 residues long. V was trimmed by 3 bases and J by 0 bases, leaving 11 bases between them. Germline V gene lookup returns CDR1 LNHNV and CDR2 YYDKDF (reference sequence). The CDR3 loop is CATSSRSPSTNEKLFF. CDR3 nucleotide sequence: TGTGCCACCAGCAGCCGAAGCCCCTCAACTAATGAAAAACTGTTTTTT.

The V and J genes are TRBV7-9 and TRBJ1-2; D perhaps matches TRBD1 (5 bases). CDR3 length equals 11 residues. Trimming stripped 5 bases from V and 8 bases from J, with 9 bases between. Germline V CDR1 and CDR2: SEHNR, FQNEAQ (reference sequence). CDR3 nucleotides: TGTGCCAGCAGCATGACAGACGGCTACACCTTC. It yields the protein CASSMTDGYTF.

The J gene is TRBJ2-3, the V gene TRBV28, with 10 bases lining up with TRBD2. The CDR3 extends over 18 amino acids. V lost 6 bases to trimming and J lost 2 bases; unmatched junction nucleotides: 14. Germline values: CDR1 MDHEN, CDR2 SYDVKM. CDR3 loop: CASSSVGASGGFTDTQYF. For the CDR3, the DNA is TGTGCCAGCAGCTCCGTTGGGGCTAGCGGGGGATTCACAGATACGCAGTATTTT.

A remark on this clone: The same CDR3 is also encoded by other DNA sequences in this sample. This chain links TRBV7-8 with TRBJ2-2; 8 bases are shared with TRBD1. This CDR3 is built from 14 residues. Unmatched junction bases numbered 3, after V lost 5 bases and J lost 4 bases. Per germline, CDR1 SGHVS and CDR2 FQNEAQ. Written as DNA, the CDR3 is TGTGCCAGCAGCCCCCAGGGGGCCACCGGGGAGCTGTTTTTT. As protein: CASSPQGATGELFF.

This clone has only a few counts. The chain carries TRBV29-1 and TRBJ2-5; the match to TRBD2 covers 7 bases. The V gene end was trimmed by 6 bases and the J gene end by 1 base; junction bases not matched to a gene: 8. CDR1 and CDR2 (germline): SQVTM, ANQGSEA. This CDR3 has 14 residues. CDR3 sequence: CSVYSGGGQETQYF. The CDR3 coding sequence is TGCAGCGTCTATTCTGGCGGGGGCCAAGAGACCCAGTACTTC.

The chain carries TRBV5-6 and TRBJ1-2; the match to TRBD1 covers 8 bases. Germline CDR1 reads SGHDT; CDR2 reads YYEEEE. The CDR3 has 14 residues. J lost 7 bases, V lost 2 bases, and 7 bases had no gene match. The chain's CDR3 is CASSFQGAASGYTF. The CDR3 nucleotides read TGTGCCAGCAGCTTTCAGGGGGCCGCATCTGGCTACACCTTC.

This clone has only a few counts. The chain recombines TRBV6-5 with TRBJ2-1, with D unresolved. With 6 bases removed from V and 5 bases from J, the gap between germline ends came to 8 bases. CDR1 MNHEY and CDR2 SVGAGI come from the germline V gene. This CDR3 spans 12 amino acids. The CDR3 DNA sequence: TGTGCCAGCAGGAACGCAGACAATGAGCAGTTCTTC. Translated: CASRNADNEQFF.

The chain has TRBV6-6 and TRBJ2-5; D is unclear. The V and J ends lost 4 bases and 1 base respectively, with 1 base between them. There are 11 residues in the CDR3. Germline CDR1 is MNHNY and CDR2 is SVGAGI (reference sequence). CDR3 sequence reads: CASSSQETQYF. DNA of the CDR3: TGTGCCAGCAGTTCCCAAGAGACCCAGTACTTC.

The chain combines TRBV9 with TRBJ1-2; D uncertain. Germline values: CDR1 SGDLS, CDR2 YYNGEE. Between the trimmed V and J ends, which lost 0 bases and 4 bases, there was a span of 13 bases. This CDR3 has 15 amino acids. The CDR3 sequence is CASSVESQDSYGYTF. The CDR3 nucleotides read TGTGCCAGCAGCGTAGAGTCCCAAGACTCCTATGGCTACACCTTC.

The chain is built from TRBV7-9 and TRBJ1-1; D unresolved. Germline V gene lookup returns CDR1 SEHNR and CDR2 FQNEAQ (reference sequence). Trimming removed 1 base at V and 8 bases at J, with 14 bases between. The CDR3 consists of 14 residues. CDR3 amino acids: CASSLGGVTGEAFF. The CDR3 region has the DNA TGTGCCAGCAGCTTAGGCGGGGTCACGGGGGAAGCTTTCTTT.

The chain uses TRBV7-9 and TRBJ2-5, with no clear D. Between the trimmed V and J ends, which lost 6 bases and 5 bases, there was a span of 16 bases. Germline V gene sequence: CDR1 SEHNR, CDR2 FQNEAQ (reference sequence). There are 14 residues in the CDR3. The CDR3 DNA sequence: TGTGCCAGCAGGTCTCAAGGGCTGGGGGAGACCCAGTACTTC. Protein sequence: CASRSQGLGETQYF.

CDR3: CASSVGQGNFAEAFF. The DNA for the CDR3 is TGTGCCAGCAGTGTAGGACAGGGTAATTTCGCTGAAGCTTTCTTT. The genes are TRBV25-1 and TRBJ1-1, with 8 bases matching TRBD1. Trimming removed 4 bases from V and 6 bases from J; junction bases left unmatched: 10. The CDR3 contains 15 residues. Germline CDR1 and CDR2: MGHDK and SYGVNS.

The chain is built from TRBV28 and TRBJ2-7, with D possibly TRBD1 on 6 matching bases. The germline V and J ends were trimmed by 0 bases and 0 bases, with 12 bases remaining between them. The CDR3 has 16 residues. The V gene's germline CDR1 is MDHEN and CDR2 SYDVKM. This CDR3 reads CASSLWGTRDSYEQYF. DNA for the CDR3: TGTGCCAGCAGTTTATGGGGGACACGGGACTCCTACGAGCAGTACTTC.